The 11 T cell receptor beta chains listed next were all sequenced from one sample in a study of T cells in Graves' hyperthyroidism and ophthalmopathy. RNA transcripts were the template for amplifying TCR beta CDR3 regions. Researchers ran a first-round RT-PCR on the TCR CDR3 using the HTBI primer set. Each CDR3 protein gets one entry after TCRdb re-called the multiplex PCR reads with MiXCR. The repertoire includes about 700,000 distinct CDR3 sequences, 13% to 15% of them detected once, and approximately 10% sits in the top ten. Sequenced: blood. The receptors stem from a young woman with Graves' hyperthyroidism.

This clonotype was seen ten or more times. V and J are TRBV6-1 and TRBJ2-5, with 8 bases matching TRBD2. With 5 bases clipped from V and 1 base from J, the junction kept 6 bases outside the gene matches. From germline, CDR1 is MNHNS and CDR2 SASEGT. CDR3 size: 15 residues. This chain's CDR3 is CASSYKRERQETQYF. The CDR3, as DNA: TGTGCCAGCAGTTACAAGCGGGAGCGCCAAGAGACCCAGTACTTC.

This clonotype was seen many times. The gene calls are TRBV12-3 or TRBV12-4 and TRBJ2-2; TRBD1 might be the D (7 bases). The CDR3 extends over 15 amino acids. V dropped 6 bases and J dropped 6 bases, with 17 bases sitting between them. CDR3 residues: CASSRGVLRPGELFF. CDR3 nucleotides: TGTGCCAGCAGCAGGGGGGTTCTGCGTCCCGGGGAGCTGTTTTTT.

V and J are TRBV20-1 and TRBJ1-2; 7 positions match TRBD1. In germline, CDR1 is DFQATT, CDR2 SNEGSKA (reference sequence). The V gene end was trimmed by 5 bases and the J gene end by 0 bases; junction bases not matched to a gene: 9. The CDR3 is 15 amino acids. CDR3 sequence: CSASAGTASNYGYTF. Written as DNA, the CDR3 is TGCAGTGCTTCTGCGGGGACAGCCTCTAACTATGGCTACACCTTC.

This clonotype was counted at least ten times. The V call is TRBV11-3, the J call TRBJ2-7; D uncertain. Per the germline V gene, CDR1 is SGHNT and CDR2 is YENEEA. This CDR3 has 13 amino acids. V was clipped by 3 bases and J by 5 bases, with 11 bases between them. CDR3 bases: TGTGCCAGCAGCTTTGATCAACTCGACGAGCAGTACTTC. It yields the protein CASSFDQLDEQYF.

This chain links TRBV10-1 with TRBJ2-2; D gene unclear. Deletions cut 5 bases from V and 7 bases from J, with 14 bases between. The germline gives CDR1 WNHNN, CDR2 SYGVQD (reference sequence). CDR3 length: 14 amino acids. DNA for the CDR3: TGCGCCAGCAGTCTGGACCCTACGGGCGGGGAGCTGTTTTTT. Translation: CASSLDPTGGELFF.

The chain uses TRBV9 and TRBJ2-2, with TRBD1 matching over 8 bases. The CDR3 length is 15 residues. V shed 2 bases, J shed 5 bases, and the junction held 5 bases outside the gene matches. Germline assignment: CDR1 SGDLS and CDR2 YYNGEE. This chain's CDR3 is CASSVTGALTGELFF. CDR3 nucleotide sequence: TGTGCCAGCAGCGTGACAGGGGCGCTGACCGGGGAGCTGTTTTTT. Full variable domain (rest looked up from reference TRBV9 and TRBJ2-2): DSGVTQTPKHLITATGQRVTLRCSPRSGDLSVYWYQQSLDQGLQFLIQYYNGEERAKGNILERFSAQQFPDLHSELNLSSLELGDSALYFCASSVTGALTGELFFGEGSRLTVL.

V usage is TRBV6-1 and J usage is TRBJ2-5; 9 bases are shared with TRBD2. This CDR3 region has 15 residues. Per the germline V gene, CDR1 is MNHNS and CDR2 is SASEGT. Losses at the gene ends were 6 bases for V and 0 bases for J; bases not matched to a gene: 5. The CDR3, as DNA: TGTGCCAGCAGCCGGGGACTAGCAGACCAAGAGACCCAGTACTTC. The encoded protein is CASSRGLADQETQYF.

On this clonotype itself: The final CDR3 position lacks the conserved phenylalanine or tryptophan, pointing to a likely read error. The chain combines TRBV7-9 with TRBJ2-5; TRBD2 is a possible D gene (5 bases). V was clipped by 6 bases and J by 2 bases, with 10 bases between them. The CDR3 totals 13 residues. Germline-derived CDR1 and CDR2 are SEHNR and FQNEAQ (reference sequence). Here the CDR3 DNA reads TGTGCCAGCAGGGGAGAAGGACAAGAGACCCAGTACTTG. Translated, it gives CASRGEGQETQYL.

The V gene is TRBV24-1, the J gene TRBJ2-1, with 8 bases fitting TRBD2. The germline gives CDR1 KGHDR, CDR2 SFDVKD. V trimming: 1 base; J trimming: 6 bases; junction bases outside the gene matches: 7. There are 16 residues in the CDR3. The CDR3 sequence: CATSDFGREESNEQFF. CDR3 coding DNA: TGTGCCACCAGTGATTTTGGGCGGGAGGAAAGCAATGAGCAGTTCTTC.

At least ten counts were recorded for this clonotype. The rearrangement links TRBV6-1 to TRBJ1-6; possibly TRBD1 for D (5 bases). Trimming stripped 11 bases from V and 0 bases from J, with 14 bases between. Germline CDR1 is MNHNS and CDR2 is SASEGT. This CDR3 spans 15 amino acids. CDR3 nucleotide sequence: TGTGCCGTCGGCCGAGACAGCTCCTATAATTCACCCCTCCACTTT. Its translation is CAVGRDSSYNSPLHF.

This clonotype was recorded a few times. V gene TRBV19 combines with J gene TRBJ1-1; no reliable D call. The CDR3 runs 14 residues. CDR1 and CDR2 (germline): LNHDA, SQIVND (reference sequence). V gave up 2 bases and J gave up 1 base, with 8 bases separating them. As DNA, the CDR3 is TGTGCCAGTAGTATAAGGAGTCAGAACACTGAAGCTTTCTTT. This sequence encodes CASSIRSQNTEAFF.